What follows is one TCR beta chain and its context. Original data processing: The authors estimated nucleated cell counts from reference gene primer amplification. Clones were sequenced by immunoSEQ multiplex PCR, and TCRdb holds only the in-frame ones, with some missing. That table supplies the V and J calls and clone size; D and trimming were determined from the DNA. Among about 130,000 clones listed, about 88% were seen once. This sample is drawn from a study of blood T cell repertoires in COVID-19. V lost 6 bases and J lost 1; bases outside the gene matches: 4. Germline loops: CDR1 SGHVS, CDR2 FNYEAQ. The CDR3 spans 15 residues.

Material for sequencing was peripheral blood. The clonotype originates from a woman of 80 years or more with acute or convalescent COVID-19. This chain joins TRBV7-6 and TRBJ2-2, with 8 nucleotides matching TRBD2. CDR3 sequence reads: CASRTGGWNTGELFF. In DNA, the CDR3 is TGTGCCAGCAGAACGGGGGGGTGGAACACCGGGGAGCTGTTTTTT.